The 31 T cell receptor beta chains in this list originate from one sample, sequenced in a study of human T cells and chemical hapten exposure. TCRdb ran MiXCR on the RACE reads and lists one entry per CDR3 protein. This sample has about 93,000 distinct CDR3 sequences, with over 8% found just once. Stated time point: healthy volunteer bleed at 2 weeks. The template was total RNA from unfractionated whole blood. The sequenced material came from whole blood. Receptor source: a female donor in good health. Some clones in this sample may be carry-over from other donors' samples.

The chain is built from TRBV6-2 or TRBV6-3 and TRBJ1-2; tentatively, D is TRBD1 (5 bases). With 2 bases removed from V and 0 bases from J, the gap between germline ends came to 7 bases. The CDR3 consists of 14 residues. From germline, CDR1 is MNHEY and CDR2 SVGEGT. The CDR3 bases are TGTGCCAGCAGTTACGGGGGGTCTAACTATGGCTACACCTTC. As protein: CASSYGGSNYGYTF.

The V gene is TRBV19, the J gene TRBJ1-1; 9 nucleotides align to TRBD1. CDR1 LNHDA and CDR2 SQIVND come from the germline V gene (reference sequence). The CDR3 totals 15 residues. V was clipped by 6 bases and J by 1 base; unmatched bases: 6. Written as DNA, the CDR3 is TGTGCCAGTAGGATCGGACAGGGGACGAACACTGAAGCTTTCTTT. Its protein product is CASRIGQGTNTEAFF.

This clonotype was counted many times. This chain connects TRBV29-1 to TRBJ1-4; the D gene is possibly TRBD1 (5 bases). Germline V gene data show CDR1 as SQVTM and CDR2 as ANQGSEA. The CDR3 length is 17 residues. The V gene lost 7 bases and the J gene lost 5 bases, with 26 bases spanning the gap. In DNA form, the CDR3 reads TGCAGCGCCACCCACCGGGGCCTCAAGATGGGCAATGAAAAACTGTTTTTT. Translated, it gives CSATHRGLKMGNEKLFF. The complete variable domain, with remaining parts taken from reference TRBV29-1 and TRBJ1-4, reads SAVISQKPSRDICQRGTSLTIQCQVDSQVTMMFWYRQQPGQSLTLIATANQGSEATYESGFVIDKFPISRPNLTFSTLTVSNMSPEDSSIYLCSATHRGLKMGNEKLFFGSGTQLSVL.

This clonotype has only a few counts. The chain recombines TRBV15 with TRBJ2-1; D gene ambiguous. The germline V gene has CDR1 LNHNV and CDR2 YYDKDF (reference sequence). V was cut by 1 base and J by 7 bases, with 8 bases left in between. This CDR3 region has 13 residues. CDR3 protein: CATSRGRMNEQFF. In nucleotides, the CDR3 is TGTGCCACCAGCAGAGGCCGTATGAATGAGCAGTTCTTC.

V is TRBV14 and J is TRBJ1-5; 9 bases map to TRBD1. This CDR3 region has 18 residues. Trimming at V came to 2 bases and at J to 7 bases, leaving 15 bases not matched to a gene. Germline CDR1 reads SGHDN; CDR2 reads FVKESK. The CDR3 reads CASSQSAPLQGAGQPQHF. The DNA of the CDR3 is TGTGCCAGCAGCCAATCGGCCCCTTTACAGGGGGCTGGGCAGCCCCAGCATTTT.

V gene TRBV18 combines with J gene TRBJ2-1; TRBD1 matches at 10 bases. The CDR3 length is 16 residues. CDR1 is KGHSH and CDR2 is LQKENI in the germline V gene. The V gene end was trimmed by 3 bases and the J gene end by 7 bases; junction bases not matched to a gene: 9. The chain's CDR3 is CASSPNQDRGLNEQFF. DNA of the CDR3: TGTGCCAGCTCACCGAACCAGGACAGGGGGTTGAATGAGCAGTTCTTC.

This CDR3 is CASSLDGSDTQYF. CDR3 nucleotide sequence: TGTGCCAGCAGCTTAGACGGCTCAGATACGCAGTATTTT. The V gene is TRBV7-9, the J gene TRBJ2-3; D gene unclear. The CDR3 length is 13 residues. The germline gives CDR1 SEHNR, CDR2 FQNEAQ (reference sequence). Trimming left V 1 base short and J 4 bases short, with 6 bases between. The full variable domain, its missing parts supplied by reference TRBV7-9 and TRBJ2-3, is DTGVSQNPRHKITKRGQNVTFRCDPISEHNRLYWYRQTLGQGPEFLTYFQNEAQLEKSRLLSDRFSAERPKGSFSTLEIQRTEQGDSAMYLCASSLDGSDTQYFGPGTRLTVL.

This sequence joins TRBV12-3 or TRBV12-4 and TRBJ1-2; D perhaps matches TRBD1 (6 bases). The CDR3 has 13 residues. Trimming took 2 bases from V and 4 from J, leaving 8 bases between them. The CDR3 DNA sequence: TGTGCCAGCAGTTTACAGGGGCCCTATGGCTACACCTTC. It is translated as CASSLQGPYGYTF.

This chain joins TRBV7-3 and TRBJ2-1; unclear D gene. The ends were cut back, 5 bases at V and 7 bases at J, with 12 bases in the middle. This CDR3 region has 13 residues. Per the germline V gene, CDR1 is SGHTA and CDR2 is FQGTGA. DNA of the CDR3: TGTGCCAGCAGCGCACCCTCGACAAATGAGCAGTTCTTC. It is translated as CASSAPSTNEQFF.

This clonotype was picked up many times. This chain joins TRBV10-3 and TRBJ2-5; 8 nucleotides align to TRBD1. V lost 6 bases, J lost 1 base, and 7 bases stayed unmatched. CDR1 and CDR2 (germline): ENHRY, SYGVKD. CDR3 length equals 15 residues. The CDR3 protein is CAIRGTGTRQETQYF. The CDR3 DNA reads as TGTGCCATCAGGGGGACAGGAACCCGCCAAGAGACCCAGTACTTC.

The gene calls are TRBV6-2 or TRBV6-3 and TRBJ1-5; the D is unclear. This CDR3 is 13 amino acids long. Trimming pared 2 bases from V and 1 base from J, leaving 3 bases between. Germline V gives CDR1 MNHEY, CDR2 SVGEGT. CDR3 nucleotides: TGTGCCAGCAGTTACACGAGCAATCAGCCCCAGCATTTT. It codes for CASSYTSNQPQHF.

V usage is TRBV5-1 and J usage is TRBJ1-5, with TRBD1 as a possible D gene (6 bases). V was cut by 0 bases and J by 5 bases, with 12 bases left in between. Germline CDR1 SGHRS, CDR2 YFSETQ. This CDR3 is 15 amino acids long. The CDR3 DNA sequence: TGCGCCAGCAGCTTGGGGGACGGACAGTATCAGCCCCAGCATTTT. Residues: CASSLGDGQYQPQHF. Supplemented by reference TRBV5-1 and TRBJ1-5, the full variable domain reads KAGVTQTPRYLIKTRGQQVTLSCSPISGHRSVSWYQQTPGQGLQFLFEYFSETQRNKGNFPGRFSGRQFSNSRSEMNVSTLELGDSALYLCASSLGDGQYQPQHFGDGTRLSIL.

This clonotype was counted a few times. This chain connects TRBV29-1 to TRBJ1-1; no clear D. CDR3 length: 10 residues. Trimming took off 4 bases at V and 4 bases at J, with 4 bases between the two ends. CDR1 and CDR2 (germline): SQVTM, ANQGSEA. CDR3: CSVGVTEAFF. DNA for the CDR3: TGCAGCGTTGGCGTCACTGAAGCTTTCTTT.

The chain couples TRBV3-1 to TRBJ2-1; TRBD2 agrees at 8 bases. V shed 1 base, J shed 9 bases, and the junction held 8 bases outside the gene matches. The CDR3 length is 15 residues. Looked up from germline, CDR1 is LGHDT and CDR2 is YNNKEL (reference sequence). The CDR3 loop reads CASSQVGREGGEQFF. DNA of the CDR3: TGTGCCAGCAGCCAAGTTGGCCGGGAGGGCGGTGAGCAGTTCTTC.

This clonotype was counted at least ten times. This chain uses TRBV6-5 with TRBJ2-7, with unresolved D. The V end was cut by 6 bases, the J end by 5 bases, with 17 bases between. Germline CDR1 reads MNHEY; CDR2 reads SVGAGI. CDR3 length: 14 residues. CDR3 coding DNA: TGTGCCAGCAGATTTATTCACAGAAACGACGAGCAGTACTTC. It codes for CASRFIHRNDEQYF.

In its sample, this clonotype was seen a few times. The chain couples TRBV12-3 or TRBV12-4 to TRBJ1-4; D is uncertain. V lost 5 bases to trimming and J lost 2 bases, with 21 bases between them. This CDR3 contains 18 residues. This CDR3 reads CASSPPGGLDATNEKLFF. The DNA of the CDR3 is TGTGCCAGCAGTCCCCCCGGTGGGTTAGACGCTACTAATGAAAAACTGTTTTTT.

The rearrangement links TRBV5-1 to TRBJ1-6; D is perhaps TRBD1 (5 bases). CDR1 and CDR2 from the germline V gene are SGHRS and YFSETQ. V lost 0 bases, J lost 7 bases, and 11 bases lay in between. This CDR3 has 15 residues. The CDR3 sequence: CASSLVGDGNSPLHF. The CDR3 DNA reads as TGCGCCAGCAGCTTGGTAGGGGATGGAAATTCACCCCTCCACTTT. The full variable domain, with the rest looked up from reference TRBV5-1 and TRBJ1-6, is KAGVTQTPRYLIKTRGQQVTLSCSPISGHRSVSWYQQTPGQGLQFLFEYFSETQRNKGNFPGRFSGRQFSNSRSEMNVSTLELGDSALYLCASSLVGDGNSPLHFGNGTRLTVT.

This clonotype was detected a few times. This rearrangement joins TRBV6-1 to TRBJ1-4, with D possibly TRBD1 on 6 matching bases. This CDR3 contains 14 residues. Germline V CDR1 and CDR2: MNHNS, SASEGT. The ends were cut back, 1 base at V and 7 bases at J, with 10 bases in the middle. CDR3 protein: CASSEGGTLEKLFF. The CDR3 bases are TGTGCCAGCAGTGAAGGCGGGACACTTGAAAAACTGTTTTTT.

The chain links TRBV7-9 to TRBJ2-5; unclear D gene. V lost 5 bases to trimming and J lost 3 bases, with 13 bases between them. The CDR3 extends over 14 amino acids. The germline gives CDR1 SEHNR, CDR2 FQNEAQ (reference sequence). CDR3 in DNA: TGTGCCAGCAGCCTGGTAGGGAACGAAGAGACCCAGTACTTC. As protein: CASSLVGNEETQYF.

The rearrangement links TRBV3-1 to TRBJ1-4, with 7 nucleotides matching TRBD1. The CDR3 is 13 amino acids. With V trimmed by 6 bases and J by 8 bases, 6 bases remained unmatched. The V gene's germline CDR1 is LGHDT and CDR2 YNNKEL (reference sequence). CDR3 DNA: TGTGCCAGCAGACAGGGGCCCGGAGAAAAACTGTTTTTT. Translated, it gives CASRQGPGEKLFF.

This clonotype has at least ten counts. The chain has TRBV5-4 and TRBJ2-5; weak D call: TRBD1 (5 bases). Per germline, CDR1 SGHNT and CDR2 YYREEE (reference sequence). V was trimmed by 0 bases and J by 0 bases, leaving 12 bases between them. The length of the CDR3 is 16 residues. The CDR3 coding sequence is TGTGCCAGCAGCTTGGACCTTGGCAGGGACCAAGAGACCCAGTACTTC. Its translation: CASSLDLGRDQETQYF.

The chain employs TRBV7-9 and TRBJ1-2; weak D call: TRBD1 (6 bases). With 3 bases removed from V and 4 bases from J, the gap between germline ends came to 12 bases. The CDR3 consists of 14 residues. Germline CDR1 reads SEHNR; CDR2 reads FQNEAQ (reference sequence). Here the CDR3 reads CASSFRGQTYGYTF. The CDR3 DNA reads as TGTGCCAGCAGCTTTAGAGGACAGACCTATGGCTACACCTTC.

This clonotype has only a few counts. This chain uses TRBV3-1 with TRBJ1-1; maybe TRBD1 (5 bases). Trimming cost V 2 bases and J 7 bases, with 8 bases left between them. Germline V gives CDR1 LGHDT, CDR2 YNNKEL (reference sequence). The CDR3 spans 12 residues. CDR3 sequence reads: CASSQLGDEAFF. Here the CDR3 DNA reads TGTGCCAGCAGCCAACTGGGGGATGAAGCTTTCTTT.

V gene TRBV6-6 combines with J gene TRBJ2-1; TRBD2 matches 7 bases. With 1 base clipped from V and 9 bases from J, the junction kept 6 bases outside the gene matches. Germline V gene lookup returns CDR1 MNHNY and CDR2 SVGAGI (reference sequence). CDR3 length equals 14 residues. The chain's CDR3 is CASSYYTGGGEQFF. In DNA form, the CDR3 reads TGTGCCAGCAGTTACTATACAGGCGGGGGTGAGCAGTTCTTC.

This clonotype occurred many times. The V and J genes are TRBV7-2 and TRBJ2-7, with D hard to call. The CDR3 length is 12 residues. Germline assignment: CDR1 SGHTA and CDR2 FQGNSA. V lost 4 bases and J 4 bases, leaving 8 bases between the germline ends. CDR3 sequence reads: CASSSIIYEQYF. The CDR3, as DNA: TGTGCCAGCAGCTCGATTATTTACGAGCAGTACTTC.

The sample holds a few counts of this clonotype. The chain has TRBV5-1 and TRBJ2-4; D is possibly TRBD1 (6 bases). The CDR3 covers 17 residues. CDR1 is SGHRS and CDR2 is YFSETQ in the germline V gene. V lost 0 bases, J lost 0 bases, and 13 bases lay in between. In DNA, the CDR3 is TGCGCCAGCAGCTTGGACAGGGCGTTTCTAGCCAAAAACATTCAGTACTTC. This gives the protein CASSLDRAFLAKNIQYF. Drawing the rest from reference TRBV5-1 and TRBJ2-4, the complete variable domain is KAGVTQTPRYLIKTRGQQVTLSCSPISGHRSVSWYQQTPGQGLQFLFEYFSETQRNKGNFPGRFSGRQFSNSRSEMNVSTLELGDSALYLCASSLDRAFLAKNIQYFGAGTRLSVL.

In its sample, this clonotype was seen many times. This rearrangement joins TRBV7-9 to TRBJ2-7, with TRBD2 identical over 7 bases. Per the germline V gene, CDR1 is SEHNR and CDR2 is FQNEAQ (reference sequence). V lost 6 bases, J lost 0 bases, and 8 bases stayed unmatched. The CDR3 spans 15 residues. The CDR3 DNA sequence: TGTGCCAGCAGTTCGACTAGCAGTAGCTCCTACGAGCAGTACTTC. Residues: CASSSTSSSSYEQYF.

As for this clonotype: The germline gene is not matched at one end of the junction; a read error may be the cause. The chain carries TRBV5-1 and TRBJ2-1; 9 bases are a match to TRBD1. CDR3 length equals 16 residues. CDR1 is SGHRS, CDR2 YFSETQ, per germline. As DNA, the CDR3 is TGCGCCAGCAGTTTGGGCACTACAGGGGGCTGGAATGAGCAGTTCTTC. Protein product: CASSLGTTGGWNEQFF. Using reference TRBV5-1 and TRBJ2-1 for the parts outside the CDR3, the full variable domain is KAGVTQTPRYLIKTRGQQVTLSCSPISGHRSVSWYQQTPGQGLQFLFEYFSETQRNKGNFPGRFSGRQFSNSRSEMNVSTLELGDSALYLCASSLGTTGGWNEQFFGPGTRLTVL.

This clonotype has only a few counts. The rearrangement links TRBV27 to TRBJ2-7, with D unresolved. Germline CDR1 is MNHEY and CDR2 is SMNVEV (reference sequence). The V end was cut by 2 bases, the J end by 6 bases, with 11 bases between. The CDR3 has 13 amino acids. The CDR3 DNA is TGTGCCAGCAGTTTACACCCCGGCTTCGAGCAGTACTTC. Residues: CASSLHPGFEQYF.

This clonotype was detected a few times. The chain has TRBV11-2 and TRBJ1-2; TRBD1 might be the D (6 bases). This CDR3 spans 16 amino acids. Trimming took off 0 bases at V and 8 bases at J, with 19 bases between the two ends. Germline CDR1 is SGHAT and CDR2 is FQNNGV. CDR3 in amino acids: CASSLDEKYLDSGYTF. The CDR3 region has the DNA TGTGCCAGCAGCTTAGATGAGAAGTATTTGGACAGCGGCTACACCTTC.

This clonotype was found many times. V usage is TRBV5-5 and J usage is TRBJ2-7, with D hard to call. This CDR3 comprises 15 residues. The V gene's germline CDR1 is SGHKS and CDR2 YYEKEE (reference sequence). Trimming left V 0 bases short and J 0 bases short, with 10 bases between. The CDR3 loop reads CASSLAQQSSYEQYF. CDR3 bases: TGTGCCAGCAGCTTGGCTCAGCAGAGCTCCTACGAGCAGTACTTC.